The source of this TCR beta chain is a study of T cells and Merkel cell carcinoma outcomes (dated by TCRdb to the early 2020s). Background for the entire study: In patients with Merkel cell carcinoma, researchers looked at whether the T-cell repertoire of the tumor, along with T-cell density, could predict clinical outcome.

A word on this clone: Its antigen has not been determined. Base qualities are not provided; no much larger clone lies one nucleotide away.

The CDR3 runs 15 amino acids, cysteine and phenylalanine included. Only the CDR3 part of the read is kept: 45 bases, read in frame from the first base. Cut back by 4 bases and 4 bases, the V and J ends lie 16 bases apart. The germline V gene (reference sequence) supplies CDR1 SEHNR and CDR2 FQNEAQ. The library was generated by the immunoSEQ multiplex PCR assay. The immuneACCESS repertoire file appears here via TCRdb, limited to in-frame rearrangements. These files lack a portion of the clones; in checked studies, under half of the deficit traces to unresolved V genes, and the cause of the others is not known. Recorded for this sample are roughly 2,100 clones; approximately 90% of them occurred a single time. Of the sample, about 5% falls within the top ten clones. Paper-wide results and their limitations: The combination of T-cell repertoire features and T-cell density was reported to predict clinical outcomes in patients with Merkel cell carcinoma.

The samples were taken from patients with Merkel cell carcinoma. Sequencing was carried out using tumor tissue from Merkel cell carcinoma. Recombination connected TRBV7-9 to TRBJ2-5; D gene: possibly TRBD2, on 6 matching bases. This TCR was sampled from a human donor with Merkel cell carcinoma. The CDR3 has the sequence CASSSGTHDGETQYF. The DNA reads TGTGCCAGCAGCTCCGGGACTCATGACGGAGAGACCCAGTACTTC.